These 30 T cell receptor beta chains were all obtained from the same sample, sequenced in a study of CD8+ T cells in alopecia areata. Extracted RNA was reverse transcribed into cDNA, the sequencing template. Clones were read by immunoSEQ multiplex PCR, and TCRdb kept only the in-frame ones, dropping some. Of some 120,000 clones listed, around three fifths are singletons. This sample comprised CD4+ T cells sorted from blood, obtained at week 0. These receptor sequences come from a human donor with alopecia areata.

This clone was seen only a few times. V and J are TRBV5-6 and TRBJ1-1; D ambiguous. Germline CDR1 reads SGHDT; CDR2 reads YYEEEE. CDR3 length equals 12 residues. V was pared by 3 bases and J by 1 base, with 4 bases between. The chain's CDR3 is CASSSGNTEAFF. Here the CDR3 DNA reads TGTGCCAGCAGCTCAGGGAACACTGAAGCTTTCTTT.

V gene TRBV7-3 combines with J gene TRBJ2-1; 7 nucleotides align to TRBD2. CDR1 SGHTA and CDR2 FQGTGA come from the germline V gene. The V segment lost 5 bases and the J segment 0 bases; nucleotides outside the gene matches: 7. This CDR3 contains 16 residues. The CDR3 loop reads CASSESGGSSYNEQFF. CDR3 coding DNA: TGTGCCAGCAGCGAAAGTGGCGGGAGCTCCTACAATGAGCAGTTCTTC. The whole variable domain, remainder taken from reference TRBV7-3 and TRBJ2-1, is GAGVSQTPSNKVTEKGKYVELRCDPISGHTALYWYRQSLGQGPEFLIYFQGTGAADDSGLPNDRFFAVRPEGSVSTLKIQRTERGDSAVYLCASSESGGSSYNEQFFGPGTRLTVL.

This clone was detected only a few times. The chain employs TRBV4-2 and TRBJ1-1, with D possibly being TRBD1 (5 bases). V gave up 1 base and J gave up 0 bases, with 9 bases separating them. CDR3 size: 15 residues. Per the germline V gene, CDR1 is LGHNA and CDR2 is YNFKEQ. The CDR3 region is CASSQVGTLNTEAFF. CDR3 in DNA: TGTGCCAGCAGCCAAGTCGGGACGTTGAACACTGAAGCTTTCTTT.

The V and J genes are TRBV7-3 and TRBJ2-1, with D perhaps given as TRBD1 or TRBD2 (5 bases each). This CDR3 comprises 15 residues. V lost 4 bases, J lost 8 bases, and 18 bases lay in between. Germline V gene lookup returns CDR1 SGHTA and CDR2 FQGTGA. The CDR3 DNA reads as TGTGCCAGCAGCTCCCCCGGGGCAGAGGAGGATGAGCAGTTCTTC. Translation: CASSSPGAEEDEQFF.

This clone has more than one count but fewer than ten. The chain employs TRBV28 and TRBJ2-1; D gene unclear. V lost 7 bases and J 7 bases, leaving 11 bases between the germline ends. Germline V gene lookup returns CDR1 MDHEN and CDR2 SYDVKM. The CDR3 has 12 residues. The CDR3 region is CASKKWPNEQFF. For the CDR3, the DNA is TGTGCCAGCAAGAAATGGCCTAATGAGCAGTTCTTC.

The chain employs TRBV4-3 and TRBJ2-2; 9 bases are shared with TRBD1. This CDR3 has 15 amino acids. The V and J ends lost 4 bases and 5 bases, in that order; junction bases with no gene match: 5. In germline, CDR1 is LGHNA, CDR2 YSLEER. The CDR3 loop is CASSRVDRGTGELFF. CDR3 sequence (DNA): TGCGCCAGCAGCCGAGTGGACAGGGGAACCGGGGAGCTGTTTTTT.

This clone was detected a few times. V is TRBV2 and J is TRBJ2-2, with TRBD1 matching 8 bases. The CDR3 is 15 residues long. In germline, CDR1 is SNHLY, CDR2 FYNNEI. The trim removed 4 bases at V and 3 bases at J, leaving 4 bases unmatched. CDR3 sequence (DNA): TGTGCCAGCAGTGGCCAGGGGGCGGACACCGGGGAGCTGTTTTTT. Translated, it gives CASSGQGADTGELFF.

V usage is TRBV25-1 and J usage is TRBJ2-7; 8 nucleotides align to TRBD2. Germline V gene sequence: CDR1 MGHDK, CDR2 SYGVNS. There are 16 residues in the CDR3. Trimming at V came to 3 bases and at J to 4 bases, leaving 11 bases not matched to a gene. The CDR3 loop is CASSEGESGGIYEQYF. In DNA form, the CDR3 reads TGTGCCAGCAGTGAGGGTGAGAGCGGGGGAATTTACGAGCAGTACTTC.

V gene TRBV5-1 combines with J gene TRBJ2-3; D is possibly TRBD1 (6 bases). The CDR3 loop spans 18 amino acids. Trimming removed 1 base at V and 6 bases at J, with 24 bases between. Germline V lookup: CDR1 SGHRS, CDR2 YFSETQ. The CDR3 spells CASSLLAGARWQSDTQYF. The CDR3 DNA follows: TGCGCCAGCAGCTTGTTGGCAGGGGCCCGTTGGCAGTCGGATACGCAGTATTTT.

The chain is built from TRBV23-1 and TRBJ2-2, with 14 bases lining up with TRBD2. TRBV23-1 is labeled an ORF, and its function is uncertain. This CDR3 contains 20 residues. J lost 1 base, V lost 6 bases, and 13 bases had no gene match. CDR3 nucleotide sequence: TGCGCCAGCAGAGGGGCGAAGGGACTAGCGGGAGAGATGAACACCGGGGAGCTGTTTTTT. Residues: CASRGAKGLAGEMNTGELFF.

The genes are TRBV6-6 and TRBJ2-3; D uncertain. V lost 2 bases and J 6 bases, leaving 3 bases between the germline ends. The CDR3 is 11 amino acids. Looked up from germline, CDR1 is MNHNY and CDR2 is SVGAGI (reference sequence). The CDR3 bases are TGTGCCAGCAGTTACCGTGATACGCAGTATTTT. Translated, it gives CASSYRDTQYF.

This clone was counted between two and nine times. This chain links TRBV14 with TRBJ1-5; D is ambiguous. The CDR3 runs 13 residues. Germline assignment: CDR1 SGHDN and CDR2 FVKESK. Trimming cost V 4 bases and J 3 bases, with 7 bases left between them. CDR3 sequence (DNA): TGTGCCAGCAGCCCCGACACCAATCAGCCCCAGCATTTT. Protein product: CASSPDTNQPQHF.

Only a few counts were recorded for this clone. V and J are TRBV5-4 and TRBJ2-1; D is uncertain. The CDR3 totals 12 residues. Germline CDR1 and CDR2: SGHNT and YYREEE (reference sequence). Trimming stripped 4 bases from V and 8 bases from J, with 10 bases between. The CDR3 nucleotides read TGTGCCAGCAGCCCGAGTGTGGATGAGCAGTTCTTC. Protein sequence: CASSPSVDEQFF.

This chain joins TRBV2 and TRBJ2-6; no clear D. The CDR3 covers 15 residues. Trimming pared 4 bases from V and 3 bases from J, leaving 10 bases between. Germline CDR1 SNHLY, CDR2 FYNNEI. The CDR3 here is CASSVLQVGANVLTF. For the CDR3, the DNA is TGTGCCAGCAGTGTCCTCCAGGTTGGGGCCAACGTCCTGACTTTC.

This chain uses TRBV7-3 with TRBJ1-2; D gene uncertain. The CDR3 consists of 13 residues. Germline loops: CDR1 SGHTA, CDR2 FQGTGA. Deletions cut 2 bases from V and 0 bases from J, with 4 bases between. The CDR3 here is CASSLFPNYGYTF. The CDR3 region has the DNA TGTGCCAGCAGCTTATTCCCTAACTATGGCTACACCTTC.

The chain employs TRBV25-1 and TRBJ1-1, with 7 nucleotides matching TRBD1. Germline CDR1 is MGHDK and CDR2 is SYGVNS. The CDR3 extends over 14 amino acids. The J segment lost 0 bases and the V segment lost 4 bases, leaving 2 bases of the junction unmatched. The CDR3 coding sequence is TGTGCCAGCAGTGTCAGGGGGTTGAACACTGAAGCTTTCTTT. Protein: CASSVRGLNTEAFF.

The rearrangement uses TRBV6-5 and TRBJ2-5, with TRBD1 matching over 7 bases. CDR1 and CDR2 from the germline V gene are MNHEY and SVGAGI. CDR3 size: 13 residues. V was clipped by 4 bases and J by 5 bases; unmatched bases: 4. The CDR3 protein is CASSSGQVETQYF. In DNA form, the CDR3 reads TGTGCCAGCAGTTCCGGACAGGTTGAGACCCAGTACTTC.

This chain joins TRBV7-2 and TRBJ2-5; 7 positions match TRBD2. V shed 1 base, J shed 2 bases, and the junction held 7 bases outside the gene matches. CDR3 length: 16 amino acids. From germline, CDR1 is SGHTA and CDR2 FQGNSA. For the CDR3, the DNA is TGTGCCAGCAGCTTAGTTCCCGCTAGCGGTCAAGAGACCCAGTACTTC. This codes for CASSLVPASGQETQYF.

This chain joins TRBV6-4 and TRBJ1-2; 8 bases are a match to TRBD1. Germline V gene lookup returns CDR1 MRHNA and CDR2 SNTAGT. The CDR3 spans 13 residues. Losses at the gene ends were 6 bases for V and 3 bases for J; bases not matched to a gene: 3. CDR3 bases: TGTGCCAGCAGCGCGGACAGGGACTATGGCTACACCTTC. The encoded protein is CASSADRDYGYTF.

This clone has only one observation. This rearrangement joins TRBV30 to TRBJ1-2, with 7 bases matching TRBD1. Germline V gene sequence: CDR1 GTSNPN, CDR2 SVGIG (reference sequence). The CDR3 runs to 14 residues. After removal of 0 bases from V and 4 bases from J, the junction contained 5 bases not matched to a gene. The CDR3 bases are TGTGCCTGGAGTGTAGAGCAGGGGGGCTATGGCTACACCTTC. Translation: CAWSVEQGGYGYTF. Using reference TRBV30 and TRBJ1-2 for the parts outside the CDR3, the full variable domain is SQTIHQWPATLVQPVGSPLSLECTVEGTSNPNLYWYRQAAGRGLQLLFYSVGIGQISSEVPQNLSASRPQDRQFILSSKKLLLSDSGFYLCAWSVEQGGYGYTFGSGTRLTVV.

This clone appeared a single time. This chain links TRBV5-6 with TRBJ2-5; 16 bases are a match to TRBD2. The CDR3 consists of 16 residues. J lost 2 bases, V lost 3 bases, and 1 base had no gene match. Looked up from germline, CDR1 is SGHDT and CDR2 is YYEEEE. CDR3 region: CASSWGLAGGQETQYF. CDR3 in DNA: TGTGCCAGCAGCTGGGGACTAGCGGGGGGGCAAGAGACCCAGTACTTC.

There are a few counts of this clone. The J gene is TRBJ2-5, the V gene TRBV23-1; 7 bases align to TRBD1. TRBV23-1 has ORF status, its function being uncertain. V was clipped by 4 bases and J by 5 bases; unmatched bases: 16. CDR3 size: 17 residues. The CDR3: CASSPCDHGQASETQYF. As DNA, the CDR3 is TGCGCCAGCAGTCCCTGCGATCATGGACAGGCAAGCGAGACCCAGTACTTC.

This clone was counted a few times. The rearrangement uses TRBV29-1 and TRBJ2-5; D gene unclear. The germline gives CDR1 SQVTM, CDR2 ANQGSEA. V gave up 8 bases and J gave up 5 bases, with 9 bases separating them. This CDR3 contains 10 residues. CDR3 loop: CSSLQETQYF. The CDR3 DNA sequence: TGCAGCTCCCTCCAGGAGACCCAGTACTTC.

This clone occurred once. V is TRBV7-7 and J is TRBJ2-3, with TRBD1 matching over 7 bases. This CDR3 has 13 residues. Germline CDR1 SSHAT, CDR2 FNYEAQ (reference sequence). V trimming: 5 bases; J trimming: 5 bases; junction bases outside the gene matches: 4. The CDR3, as DNA: TGTGCCAGCAGCACCAACAGGGGAGATACGCAGTATTTT. Translated: CASSTNRGDTQYF.

This clone was seen a handful of times. The chain has TRBV10-3 and TRBJ2-1; weak D call: TRBD1 (5 bases). CDR1 and CDR2 (germline): ENHRY, SYGVKD. V dropped 7 bases and J dropped 1 base, with 11 bases sitting between them. The CDR3 totals 14 residues. The CDR3 spells CAITQGLSYNEQFF. The CDR3 DNA sequence: TGTGCCATCACTCAGGGTTTGTCCTACAATGAGCAGTTCTTC.

The chain has TRBV9 and TRBJ2-6; TRBD1 agrees at 8 bases. The V and J ends lost 1 base and 3 bases, in that order; junction bases with no gene match: 9. Germline assignment: CDR1 SGDLS and CDR2 YYNGEE. The length of the CDR3 is 18 residues. CDR3 nucleotide sequence: TGTGCCAGCAGCGTACGACAGGGACAGGATAGTGGGGCCAACGTCCTGACTTTC. Residues: CASSVRQGQDSGANVLTF.

This rearrangement joins TRBV7-2 to TRBJ2-1; D is possibly TRBD2 (6 bases). There are 15 residues in the CDR3. Germline CDR1 SGHTA, CDR2 FQGNSA. V lost 1 base and J lost 5, with 12 bases in between. The DNA for the CDR3 is TGTGCCAGCAGCTTAGGGACGGGAGCACACAATGAGCAGTTCTTC. It is translated as CASSLGTGAHNEQFF.

This clone was detected a few times. The chain couples TRBV11-2 to TRBJ2-2; a possible D gene is TRBD2 (5 bases). V was cut by 4 bases and J by 6 bases, with 9 bases left in between. Per the germline V gene, CDR1 is SGHAT and CDR2 is FQNNGV. The CDR3 length is 13 residues. Written as DNA, the CDR3 is TGTGCCAGCAGCTCAACTAGGGCCGGGGAGCTGTTTTTT. It translates to CASSSTRAGELFF.

This clone was detected only a few times. DNA of the CDR3: TGCGCCCCGGTGGGGACAGGGGGCGGGCAGCCCCAGCATTTT. This gives the protein CAPVGTGGGQPQHF. The chain combines TRBV23-1 with TRBJ1-5; the match to TRBD1 covers 12 bases. TRBV23-1 is an open reading frame, and its role is uncertain. The CDR3 loop spans 14 amino acids. J lost 7 bases, V lost 11 bases, and 9 bases had no gene match.

This rearrangement joins TRBV29-1 to TRBJ2-5; 7 nucleotides line up with TRBD1. The CDR3 runs 12 residues. Trimming removed 4 bases from V and 4 bases from J; junction bases left unmatched: 3. The germline V gene encodes CDR1 SQVTM and CDR2 ANQGSEA. The CDR3 nucleotides are TGCAGCGTTGGTCCAGGGGGAGAGACCCAGTACTTC. Protein product: CSVGPGGETQYF. The full variable domain, its missing parts supplied by reference TRBV29-1 and TRBJ2-5, is SAVISQKPSRDICQRGTSLTIQCQVDSQVTMMFWYRQQPGQSLTLIATANQGSEATYESGFVIDKFPISRPNLTFSTLTVSNMSPEDSSIYLCSVGPGGETQYFGPGTRLLVL.